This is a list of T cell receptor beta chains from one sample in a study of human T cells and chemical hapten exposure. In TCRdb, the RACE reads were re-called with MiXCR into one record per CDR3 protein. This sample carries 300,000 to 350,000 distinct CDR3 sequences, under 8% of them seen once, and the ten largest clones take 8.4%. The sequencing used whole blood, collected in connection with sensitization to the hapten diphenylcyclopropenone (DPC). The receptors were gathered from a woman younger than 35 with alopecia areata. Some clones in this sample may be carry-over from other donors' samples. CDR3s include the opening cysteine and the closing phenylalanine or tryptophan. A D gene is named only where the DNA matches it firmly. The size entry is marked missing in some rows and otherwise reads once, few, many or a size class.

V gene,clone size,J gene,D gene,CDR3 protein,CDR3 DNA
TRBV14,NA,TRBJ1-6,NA,CASSLDGASTLHF,TGTGCCAGCAGTCTTGACGGAGCCAGCACCCTCCACTTT
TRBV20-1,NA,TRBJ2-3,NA,CSARHLSNGQDTQYF,TGCAGTGCTAGACACCTTAGCAACGGACAAGATACGCAGTATTTT
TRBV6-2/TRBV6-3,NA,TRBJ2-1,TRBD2,CASSRGTSGGVYNEQFF,TGTGCCAGCAGCCGAGGGACTAGCGGGGGGGTTTACAATGAGCAGTTCTTC
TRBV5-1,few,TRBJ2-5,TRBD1,CASSAGQVVGTQYF,TGCGCCAGCAGCGCTGGACAGGTAGTGGGGACCCAGTACTTC
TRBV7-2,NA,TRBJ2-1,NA,CASSLIIRDGEQFF,TGTGCCAGCAGCTTAATAATAAGAGATGGTGAGCAGTTCTTC
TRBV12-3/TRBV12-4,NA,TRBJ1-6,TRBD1,CASTQTGGMSPLHF,TGTGCCAGCACCCAAACAGGGGGGATGTCACCCCTCCACTTT
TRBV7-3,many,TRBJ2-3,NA,CASSLKGGLKYSDTQYF,TGTGCCAGCAGCTTAAAAGGGGGACTGAAATATTCAGATACGCAGTATTTT
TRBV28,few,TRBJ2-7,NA,CASSDPVAYYEQYF,TGTGCCAGCAGTGATCCGGTGGCTTACTACGAGCAGTACTTC
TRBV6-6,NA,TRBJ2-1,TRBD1,CASRSTSGTDYNEQIF,TGTGCCAGCAGATCAACTTCCGGGACAGACTACAATGAGCAGATCTTC
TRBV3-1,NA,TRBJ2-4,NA,CASSHSGTENIQYF,TGTGCCAGCAGTCATTCCGGGACGGAAAACATTCAGTACTTC
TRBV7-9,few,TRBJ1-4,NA,CASSPQQAGKLFF,TGTGCCAGCAGCCCACAACAGGCCGGAAAACTGTTTTTT
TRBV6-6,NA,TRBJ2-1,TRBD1,CASSYRGGQGEQFF,TGTGCCAGCAGTTACAGGGGGGGACAGGGTGAGCAGTTCTTC
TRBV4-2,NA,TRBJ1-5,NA,CASSRNLQASNQPQHF,TGTGCCAGCAGCCGAAATCTCCAGGCGAGCAATCAGCCCCAGCATTTT
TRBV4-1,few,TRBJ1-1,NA,CASSQTLSMNTEAFF,TGCGCCAGCAGCCAGACTCTATCCATGAACACTGAAGCTTTCTTT